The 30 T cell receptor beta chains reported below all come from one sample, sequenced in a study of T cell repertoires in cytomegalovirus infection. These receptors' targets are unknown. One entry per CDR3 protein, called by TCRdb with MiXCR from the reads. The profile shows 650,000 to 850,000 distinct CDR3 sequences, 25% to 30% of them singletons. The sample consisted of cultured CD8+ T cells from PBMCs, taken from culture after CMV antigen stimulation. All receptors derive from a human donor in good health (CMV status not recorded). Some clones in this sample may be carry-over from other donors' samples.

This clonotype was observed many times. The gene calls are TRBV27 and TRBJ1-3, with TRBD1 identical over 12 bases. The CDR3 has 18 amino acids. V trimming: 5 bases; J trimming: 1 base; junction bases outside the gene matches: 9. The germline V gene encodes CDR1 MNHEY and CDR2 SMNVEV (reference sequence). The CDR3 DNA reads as TGTGCCAGCAGTCCGACGGGACAGGGGGCTCTTTCTGGAAACACCATATATTTT. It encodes CASSPTGQGALSGNTIYF.

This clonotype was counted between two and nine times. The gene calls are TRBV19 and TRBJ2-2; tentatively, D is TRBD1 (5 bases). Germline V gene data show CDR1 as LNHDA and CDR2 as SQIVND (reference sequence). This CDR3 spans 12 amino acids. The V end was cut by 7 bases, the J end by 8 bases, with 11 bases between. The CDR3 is CASTSRTGELFF. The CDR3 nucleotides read TGTGCCAGTACCTCGAGGACAGGGGAGCTGTTTTTT.

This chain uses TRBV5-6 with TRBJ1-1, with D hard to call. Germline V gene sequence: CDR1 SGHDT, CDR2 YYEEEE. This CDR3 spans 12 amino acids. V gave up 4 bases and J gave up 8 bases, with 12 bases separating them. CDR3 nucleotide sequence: TGTGCCAGCAGCCTGTCGGTAGGGGAAGCTTTCTTT. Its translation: CASSLSVGEAFF. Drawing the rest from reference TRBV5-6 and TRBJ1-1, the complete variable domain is DAGVTQSPTHLIKTRGQQVTLRCSPKSGHDTVSWYQQALGQGPQFIFQYYEEEERQRGNFPDRFSGHQFPNYSSELNVNALLLGDSALYLCASSLSVGEAFFGQGTRLTVV.

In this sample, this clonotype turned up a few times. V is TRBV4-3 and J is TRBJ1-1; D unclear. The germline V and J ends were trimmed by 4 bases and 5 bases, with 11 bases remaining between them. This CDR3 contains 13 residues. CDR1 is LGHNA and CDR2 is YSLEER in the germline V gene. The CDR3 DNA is TGCGCCAGCAGCCCTATCGAGGGAACTGAAGCTTTCTTT. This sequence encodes CASSPIEGTEAFF.

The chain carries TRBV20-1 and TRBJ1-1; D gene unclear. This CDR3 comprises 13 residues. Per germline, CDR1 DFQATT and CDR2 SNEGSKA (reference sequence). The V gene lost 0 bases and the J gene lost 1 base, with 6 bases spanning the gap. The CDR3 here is CSARDLSNTEAFF. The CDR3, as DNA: TGCAGTGCTAGAGACCTCTCGAACACTGAAGCTTTCTTT.

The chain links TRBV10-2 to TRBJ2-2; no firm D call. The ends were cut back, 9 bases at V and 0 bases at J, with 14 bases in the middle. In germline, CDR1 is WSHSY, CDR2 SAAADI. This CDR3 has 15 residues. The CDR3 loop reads CASSPTVPNTGELFF. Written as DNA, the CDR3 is TGCGCCAGTAGTCCTACAGTACCGAACACCGGGGAGCTGTTTTTT.

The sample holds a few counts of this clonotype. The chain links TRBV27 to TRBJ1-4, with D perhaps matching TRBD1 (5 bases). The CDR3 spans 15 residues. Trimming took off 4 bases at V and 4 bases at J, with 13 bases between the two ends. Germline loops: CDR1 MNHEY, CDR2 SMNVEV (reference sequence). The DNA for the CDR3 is TGTGCCAGCAGTTCCACGGGACGGCTTAATGAAAAACTGTTTTTT. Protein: CASSSTGRLNEKLFF.

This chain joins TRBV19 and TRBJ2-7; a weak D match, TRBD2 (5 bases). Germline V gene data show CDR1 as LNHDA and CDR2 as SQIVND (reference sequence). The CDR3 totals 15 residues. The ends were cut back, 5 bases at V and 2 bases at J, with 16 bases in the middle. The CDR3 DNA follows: TGTGCCAGTAGTTTGGCGGGCGGTCCTCCCTACGAGCAGTACGTC. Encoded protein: CASSLAGGPPYEQYV.

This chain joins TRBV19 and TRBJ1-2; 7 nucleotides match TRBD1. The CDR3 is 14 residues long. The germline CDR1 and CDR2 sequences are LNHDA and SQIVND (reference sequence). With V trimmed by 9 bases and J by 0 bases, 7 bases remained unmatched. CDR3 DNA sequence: TGTGCCAGCACAAGGGACAGATCTAACTATGGCTACACCTTC. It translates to CASTRDRSNYGYTF. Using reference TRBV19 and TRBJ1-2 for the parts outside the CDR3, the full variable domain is DGGITQSPKYLFRKEGQNVTLSCEQNLNHDAMYWYRQDPGQGLRLIYYSQIVNDFQKGDIAEGYSVSREKKESFPLTVTSAQKNPTAFYLCASTRDRSNYGYTFGSGTRLTVV.

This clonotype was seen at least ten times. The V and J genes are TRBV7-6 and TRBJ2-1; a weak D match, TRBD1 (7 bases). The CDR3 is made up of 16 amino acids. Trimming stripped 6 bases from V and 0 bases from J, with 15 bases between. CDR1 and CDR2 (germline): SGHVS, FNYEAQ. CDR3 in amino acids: CASRPGGLTSYNEQFF. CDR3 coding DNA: TGTGCCAGCAGACCAGGGGGGCTCACCTCCTACAATGAGCAGTTCTTC.

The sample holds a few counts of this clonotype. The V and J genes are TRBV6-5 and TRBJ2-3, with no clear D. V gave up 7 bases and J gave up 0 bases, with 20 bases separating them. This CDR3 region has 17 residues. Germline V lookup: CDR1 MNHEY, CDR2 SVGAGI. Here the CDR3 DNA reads TGTGCCAGCATTAAGTCATGGGCTTCTCTGAGCACAGATACGCAGTATTTT. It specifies CASIKSWASLSTDTQYF.

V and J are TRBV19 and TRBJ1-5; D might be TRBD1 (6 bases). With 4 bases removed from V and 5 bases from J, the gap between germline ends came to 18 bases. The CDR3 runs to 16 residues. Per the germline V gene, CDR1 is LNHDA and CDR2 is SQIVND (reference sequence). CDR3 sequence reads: CASSNLRDKGDQPQHF. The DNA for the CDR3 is TGTGCCAGTAGTAACCTCCGGGACAAAGGGGATCAGCCCCAGCATTTT.

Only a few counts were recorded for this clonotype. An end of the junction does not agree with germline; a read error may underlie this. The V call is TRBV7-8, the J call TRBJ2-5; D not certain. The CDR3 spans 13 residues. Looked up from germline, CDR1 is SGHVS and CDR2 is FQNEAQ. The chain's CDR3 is CASSVTPSSPEDF. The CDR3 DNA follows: TGTGCCAGCAGCGTAACCCCCTCAAGTCCTGAGGACTTC.

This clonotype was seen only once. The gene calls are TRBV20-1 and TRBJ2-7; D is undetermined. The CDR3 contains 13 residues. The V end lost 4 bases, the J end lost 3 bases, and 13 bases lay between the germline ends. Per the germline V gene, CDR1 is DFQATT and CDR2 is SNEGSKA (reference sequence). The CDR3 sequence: CSANPSEIYEQYV. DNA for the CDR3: TGCAGTGCTAACCCCTCGGAAATCTACGAGCAGTACGTC.

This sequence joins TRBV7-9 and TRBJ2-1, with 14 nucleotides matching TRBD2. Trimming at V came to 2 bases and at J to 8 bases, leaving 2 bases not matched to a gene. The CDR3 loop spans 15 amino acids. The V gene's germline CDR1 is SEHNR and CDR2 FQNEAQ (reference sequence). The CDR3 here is CASSLLGLAGDEQFF. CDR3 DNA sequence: TGTGCCAGCAGCTTATTGGGACTAGCGGGGGATGAGCAGTTCTTC.

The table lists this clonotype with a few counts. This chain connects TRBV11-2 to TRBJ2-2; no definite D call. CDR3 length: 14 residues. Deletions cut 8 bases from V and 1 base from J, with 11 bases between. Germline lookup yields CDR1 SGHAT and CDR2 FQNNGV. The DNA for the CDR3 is TGTGCCAGCTCCAGGAAAGGGAACACCGGGGAGCTGTTTTTT. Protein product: CASSRKGNTGELFF.

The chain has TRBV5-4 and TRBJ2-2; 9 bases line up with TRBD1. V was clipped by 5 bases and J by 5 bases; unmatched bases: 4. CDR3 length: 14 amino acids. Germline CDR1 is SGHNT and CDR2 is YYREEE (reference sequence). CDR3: CASSRGQGTGELFF. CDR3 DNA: TGTGCCAGCAGTCGAGGACAGGGGACCGGGGAGCTGTTTTTT.

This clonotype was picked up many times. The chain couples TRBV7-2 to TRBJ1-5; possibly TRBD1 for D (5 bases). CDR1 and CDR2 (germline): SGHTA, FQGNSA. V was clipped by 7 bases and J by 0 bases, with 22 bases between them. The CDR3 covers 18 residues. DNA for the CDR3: TGTGCCAGCACCTTCGGAAGGAGTGGGGCATATAGCAATCAGCCCCAGCATTTT. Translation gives CASTFGRSGAYSNQPQHF.

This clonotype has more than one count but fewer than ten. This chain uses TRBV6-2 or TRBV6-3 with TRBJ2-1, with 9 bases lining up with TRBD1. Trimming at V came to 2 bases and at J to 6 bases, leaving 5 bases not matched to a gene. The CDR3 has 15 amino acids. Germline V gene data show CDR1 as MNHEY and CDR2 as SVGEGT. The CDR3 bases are TGTGCCAGCAGTTACATGGGACAGGGTTCCAATGAGCAGTTCTTC. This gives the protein CASSYMGQGSNEQFF.

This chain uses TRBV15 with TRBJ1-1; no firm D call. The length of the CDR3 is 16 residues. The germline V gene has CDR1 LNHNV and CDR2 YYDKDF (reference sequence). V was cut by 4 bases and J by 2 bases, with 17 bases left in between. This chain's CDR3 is CATSNPQAGINTEAFF. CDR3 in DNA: TGTGCCACCAGCAACCCCCAGGCTGGGATTAACACTGAAGCTTTCTTT.

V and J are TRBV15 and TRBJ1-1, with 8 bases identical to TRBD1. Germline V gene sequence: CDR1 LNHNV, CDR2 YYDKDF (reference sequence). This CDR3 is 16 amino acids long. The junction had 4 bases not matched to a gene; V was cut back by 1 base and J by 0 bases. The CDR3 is CATSRGRGLVNTEAFF. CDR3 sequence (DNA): TGTGCCACCAGCAGAGGCAGGGGGCTGGTGAACACTGAAGCTTTCTTT.

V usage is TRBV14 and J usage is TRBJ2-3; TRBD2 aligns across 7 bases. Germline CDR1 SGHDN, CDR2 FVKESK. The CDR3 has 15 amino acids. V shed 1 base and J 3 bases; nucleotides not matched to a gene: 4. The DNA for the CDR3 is TGTGCCAGCAGCCAAGTGGCTAGCGGTACAGATACGCAGTATTTT. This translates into CASSQVASGTDTQYF. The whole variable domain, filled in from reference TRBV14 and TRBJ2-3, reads EAGVTQFPSHSVIEKGQTVTLRCDPISGHDNLYWYRRVMGKEIKFLLHFVKESKQDESGMPNNRFLAERTGGTYSTLKVQPAELEDSGVYFCASSQVASGTDTQYFGPGTRLTVL.

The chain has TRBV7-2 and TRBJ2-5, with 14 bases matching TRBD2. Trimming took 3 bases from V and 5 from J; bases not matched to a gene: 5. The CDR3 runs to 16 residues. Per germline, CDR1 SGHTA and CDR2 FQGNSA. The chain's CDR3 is CASSFRLAGGRETQYF. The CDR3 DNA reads TGTGCCAGCAGCTTTCGACTAGCGGGGGGGCGGGAGACCCAGTACTTC.

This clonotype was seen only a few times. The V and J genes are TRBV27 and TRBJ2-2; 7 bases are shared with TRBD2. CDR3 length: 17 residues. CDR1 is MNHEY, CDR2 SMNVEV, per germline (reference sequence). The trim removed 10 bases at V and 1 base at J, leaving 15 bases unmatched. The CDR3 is CATVSAPGLMNTGELFF. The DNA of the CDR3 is TGTGCCACCGTATCTGCTCCGGGACTAATGAACACCGGGGAGCTGTTTTTT.

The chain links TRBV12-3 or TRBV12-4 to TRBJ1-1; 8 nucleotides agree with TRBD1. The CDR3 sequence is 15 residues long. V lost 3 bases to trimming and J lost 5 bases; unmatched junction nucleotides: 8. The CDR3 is CASSFPGQGWTEAFF. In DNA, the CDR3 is TGTGCCAGCAGTTTTCCTGGACAGGGTTGGACTGAAGCTTTCTTT.

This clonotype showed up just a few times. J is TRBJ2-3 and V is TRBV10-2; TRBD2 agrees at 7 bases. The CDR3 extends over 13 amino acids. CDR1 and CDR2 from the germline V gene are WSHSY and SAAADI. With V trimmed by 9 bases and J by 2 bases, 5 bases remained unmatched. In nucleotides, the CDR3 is TGCGCCAGTCTGGGGGGGTCCACAGATACGCAGTATTTT. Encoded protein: CASLGGSTDTQYF.

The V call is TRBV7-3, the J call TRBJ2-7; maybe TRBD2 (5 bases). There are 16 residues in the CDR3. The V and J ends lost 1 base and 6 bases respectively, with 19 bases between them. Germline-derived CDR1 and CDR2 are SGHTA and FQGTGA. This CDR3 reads CASSLKGGLGVAEQYF. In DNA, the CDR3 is TGTGCCAGCAGCTTAAAGGGTGGACTCGGGGTTGCCGAGCAGTACTTC.

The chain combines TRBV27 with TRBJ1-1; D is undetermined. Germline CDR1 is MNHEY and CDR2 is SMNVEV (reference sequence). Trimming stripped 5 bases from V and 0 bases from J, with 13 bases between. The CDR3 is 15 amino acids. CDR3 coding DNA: TGTGCCAGCAGTCGGATCGGCAGAATGAACACTGAAGCTTTCTTT. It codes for CASSRIGRMNTEAFF.

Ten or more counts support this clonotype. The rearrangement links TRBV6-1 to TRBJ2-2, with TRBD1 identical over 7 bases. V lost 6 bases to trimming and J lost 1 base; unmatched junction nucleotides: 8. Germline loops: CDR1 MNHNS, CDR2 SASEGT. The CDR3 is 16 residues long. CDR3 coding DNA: TGTGCCAGCAGCCCACTAGGACAGGTGAACACCGGGGAGCTGTTTTTT. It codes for CASSPLGQVNTGELFF.

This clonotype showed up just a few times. CDR3 protein: CASSYPPRATEAFF. The CDR3 DNA sequence: TGTGCCAGCAGCTACCCTCCTAGGGCCACTGAAGCTTTCTTT. The chain links TRBV7-2 to TRBJ1-1; D remains ambiguous. CDR1 is SGHTA and CDR2 is FQGNSA in the germline V gene. Trimming took off 4 bases at V and 4 bases at J, with 13 bases between the two ends. This CDR3 is built from 14 residues.